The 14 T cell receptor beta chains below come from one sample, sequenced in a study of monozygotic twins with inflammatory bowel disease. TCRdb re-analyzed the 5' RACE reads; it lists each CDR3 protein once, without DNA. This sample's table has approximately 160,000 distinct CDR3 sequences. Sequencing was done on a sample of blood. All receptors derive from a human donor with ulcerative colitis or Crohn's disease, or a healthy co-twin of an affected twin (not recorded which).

The CDR3 here is CSVCMASGWGNEQFF. The chain couples TRBV29-1 to TRBJ2-1; TCRdb indicates TRBD2, and absent DNA this call remains unverified. The CDR3 contains 15 residues. Germline V gene lookup returns CDR1 SQVTM and CDR2 ANQGSEA.

The CDR3: CASSLADSSYNEQFF. The chain combines TRBV7-6 with TRBJ2-1. The CDR3 totals 15 residues. Per the germline V gene, CDR1 is SGHVS and CDR2 is FNYEAQ.

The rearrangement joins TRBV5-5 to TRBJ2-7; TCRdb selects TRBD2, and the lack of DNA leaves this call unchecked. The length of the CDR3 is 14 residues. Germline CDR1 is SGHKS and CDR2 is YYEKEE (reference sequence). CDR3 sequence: CASSSPIGLDEQYF.

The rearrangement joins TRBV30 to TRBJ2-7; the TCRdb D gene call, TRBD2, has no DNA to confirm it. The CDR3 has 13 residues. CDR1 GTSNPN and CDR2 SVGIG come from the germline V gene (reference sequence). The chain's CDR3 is CAWTGSGSGEQYF. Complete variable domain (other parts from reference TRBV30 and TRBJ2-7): SQTIHQWPATLVQPVGSPLSLECTVEGTSNPNLYWYRQAAGRGLQLLFYSVGIGQISSEVPQNLSASRPQDRQFILSSKKLLLSDSGFYLCAWTGSGSGEQYFGPGTRLTVT.

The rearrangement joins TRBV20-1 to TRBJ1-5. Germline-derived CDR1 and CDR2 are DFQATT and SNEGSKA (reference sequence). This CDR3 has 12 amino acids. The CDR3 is CSASRRNQPQHF.

CDR3 residues: CSVEGGTSGSLDTQYF. The chain carries TRBV29-1 and TRBJ2-3; the TCRdb call, TRBD2, lacks DNA for checking. The CDR3 is 16 residues long. CDR1 is SQVTM, CDR2 ANQGSEA, per germline.

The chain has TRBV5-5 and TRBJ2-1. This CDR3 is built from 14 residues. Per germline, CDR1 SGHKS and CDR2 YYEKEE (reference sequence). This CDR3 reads CASSLQGSYNEQFF.

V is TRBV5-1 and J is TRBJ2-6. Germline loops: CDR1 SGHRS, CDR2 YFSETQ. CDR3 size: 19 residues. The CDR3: CASSLDYSLSPSGANVLTF.

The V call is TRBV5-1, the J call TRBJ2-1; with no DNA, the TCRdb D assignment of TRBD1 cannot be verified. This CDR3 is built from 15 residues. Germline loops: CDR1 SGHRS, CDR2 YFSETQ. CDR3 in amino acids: CASSSSPGQGIEQFF.

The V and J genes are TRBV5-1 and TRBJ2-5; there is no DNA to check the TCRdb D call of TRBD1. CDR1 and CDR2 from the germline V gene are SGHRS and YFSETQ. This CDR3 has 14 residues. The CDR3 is CASNRGTPQETQYF.

The CDR3 region is CASSLNRGAEETQYF. The chain links TRBV5-1 to TRBJ2-5; TCRdb picks TRBD1, but there is no DNA to check that call. The germline V gene has CDR1 SGHRS and CDR2 YFSETQ. The CDR3 loop spans 15 amino acids.

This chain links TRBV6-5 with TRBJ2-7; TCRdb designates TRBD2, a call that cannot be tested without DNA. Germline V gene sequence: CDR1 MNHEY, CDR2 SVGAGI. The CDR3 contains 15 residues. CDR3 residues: CASSFGLAGAYEQYF.

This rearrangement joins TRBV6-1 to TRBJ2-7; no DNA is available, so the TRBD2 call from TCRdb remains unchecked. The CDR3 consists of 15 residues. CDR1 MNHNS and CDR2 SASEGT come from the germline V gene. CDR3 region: CASRAGTSGAYEQYF.

The CDR3 is CSAPLELNTEAFF. The chain links TRBV20-1 to TRBJ1-1. Germline lookup yields CDR1 DFQATT and CDR2 SNEGSKA (reference sequence). This CDR3 contains 13 residues.